The TCR beta chain described here comes from a study of memory CD4+ T cells and cytomegalovirus serostatus. The sort gate was single viable CD3+CD4+CD8-CD45RO+ cells for memory CD4+ T cells. CMV serostatus came from serum IgG against pp150, pp28, p38, p52. Repertoires were generated with immunoSEQ multiplex PCR, while TCRdb's copy carries only in-frame clones and drops some. The sample lists 25,000 to 30,000 clones, over 70% seen once, with about 1% in the top ten. V gave up 0 bases and J gave up 8 bases, with 15 bases separating them. Germline CDR1 SGHTS, CDR2 YDEGEE. CDR3 length equals 15 residues. This clonotype originated in an adult in good health and CMV-seronegative. The chain carries TRBV5-8 and TRBJ1-5; D remains unclear. Sequencing used memory CD4+ T cells from blood. The CDR3 sequence is CASSLERASSKPQHF. CDR3 DNA sequence: TGTGCCAGCAGCTTGGAGAGAGCCTCTTCGAAGCCCCAGCATTTT.